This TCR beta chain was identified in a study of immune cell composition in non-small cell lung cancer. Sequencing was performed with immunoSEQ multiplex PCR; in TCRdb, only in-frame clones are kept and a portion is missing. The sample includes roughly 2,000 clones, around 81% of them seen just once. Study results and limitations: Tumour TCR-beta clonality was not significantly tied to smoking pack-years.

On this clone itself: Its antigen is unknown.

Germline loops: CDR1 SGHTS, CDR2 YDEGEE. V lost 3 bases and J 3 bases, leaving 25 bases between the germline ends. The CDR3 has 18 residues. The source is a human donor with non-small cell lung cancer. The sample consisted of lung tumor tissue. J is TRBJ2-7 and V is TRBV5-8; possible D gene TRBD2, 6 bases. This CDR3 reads CASSSLGTGTRKLYEQYF. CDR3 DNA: TGTGCCAGCAGCTCACTAGGAACCGGGACTCGAAAACTCTACGAGCAGTACTTC.